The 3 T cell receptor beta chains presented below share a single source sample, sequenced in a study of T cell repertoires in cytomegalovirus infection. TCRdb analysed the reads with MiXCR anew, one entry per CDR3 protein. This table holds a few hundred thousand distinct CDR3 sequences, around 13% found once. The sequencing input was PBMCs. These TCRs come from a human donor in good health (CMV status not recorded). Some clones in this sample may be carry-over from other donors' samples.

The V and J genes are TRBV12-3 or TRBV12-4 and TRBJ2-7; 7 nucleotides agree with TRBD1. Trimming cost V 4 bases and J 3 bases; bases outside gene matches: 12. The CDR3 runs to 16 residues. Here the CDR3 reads CASSYPQGVSVYEQYF. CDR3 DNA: TGTGCCAGCAGTTACCCTCAGGGGGTATCGGTCTACGAGCAGTACTTC.

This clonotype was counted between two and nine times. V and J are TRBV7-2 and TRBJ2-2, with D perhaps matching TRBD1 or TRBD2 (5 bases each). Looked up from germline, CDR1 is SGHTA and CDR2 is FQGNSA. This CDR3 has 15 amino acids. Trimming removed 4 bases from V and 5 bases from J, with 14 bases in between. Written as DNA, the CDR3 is TGTGCCAGCAGCTCACAGGCCCCGGGGACCGGGGAGCTGTTTTTT. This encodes CASSSQAPGTGELFF.

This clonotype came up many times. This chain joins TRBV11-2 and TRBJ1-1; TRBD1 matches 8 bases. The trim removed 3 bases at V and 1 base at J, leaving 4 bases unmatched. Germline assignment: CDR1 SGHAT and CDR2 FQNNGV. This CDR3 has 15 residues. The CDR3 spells CASSFRQGPNTEAFF. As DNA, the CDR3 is TGTGCCAGCAGCTTCCGACAGGGGCCGAACACTGAAGCTTTCTTT.